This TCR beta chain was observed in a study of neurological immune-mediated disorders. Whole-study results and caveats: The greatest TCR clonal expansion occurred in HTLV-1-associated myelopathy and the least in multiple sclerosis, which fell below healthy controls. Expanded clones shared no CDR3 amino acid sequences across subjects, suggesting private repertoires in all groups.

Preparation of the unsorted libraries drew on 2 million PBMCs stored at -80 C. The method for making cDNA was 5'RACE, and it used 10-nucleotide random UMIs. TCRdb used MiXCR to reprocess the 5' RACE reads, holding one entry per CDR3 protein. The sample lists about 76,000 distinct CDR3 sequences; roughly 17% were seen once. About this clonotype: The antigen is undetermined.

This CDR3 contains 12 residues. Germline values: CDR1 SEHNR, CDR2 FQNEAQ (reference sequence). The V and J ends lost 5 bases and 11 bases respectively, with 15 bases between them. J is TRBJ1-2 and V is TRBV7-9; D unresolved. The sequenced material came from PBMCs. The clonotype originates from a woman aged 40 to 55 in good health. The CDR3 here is CASSAGFLWYTF. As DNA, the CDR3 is TGTGCCAGCAGCGCGGGGTTCCTATGGTACACCTTC. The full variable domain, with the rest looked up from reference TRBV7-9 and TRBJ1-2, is DTGVSQNPRHKITKRGQNVTFRCDPISEHNRLYWYRQTLGQGPEFLTYFQNEAQLEKSRLLSDRFSAERPKGSFSTLEIQRTEQGDSAMYLCASSAGFLWYTFGSGTRLTVV.